The 29 T cell receptor beta chains below were found in one sample sequenced in a study of T cell responses to AZD1222 COVID-19 vaccine. Using immunoSEQ multiplex PCR, the repertoire was profiled, and TCRdb retains in-frame clones only, with some absent. The sample consists of around 150,000 clones, more than 85% of them appearing once. Specimen: peripheral blood, collected 28 days after the second AZD1222 dose. These receptors were taken from an adult who received the AZD1222 COVID-19 vaccine.

This chain links TRBV5-4 with TRBJ1-6; D not resolved. CDR3 length equals 13 residues. V gave up 0 bases and J gave up 7 bases, with 5 bases separating them. The germline CDR1 and CDR2 sequences are SGHNT and YYREEE (reference sequence). The CDR3: CASSLDRNSPLHF. The CDR3 nucleotides read TGTGCCAGCAGCTTGGACAGAAATTCACCCCTCCACTTT.

This rearrangement joins TRBV14 to TRBJ2-5; D is uncertain. CDR1 is SGHDN, CDR2 FVKESK, per germline. CDR3 length equals 15 residues. V lost 4 bases, J lost 4 bases, and 16 bases lay in between. The CDR3 coding sequence is TGTGCCAGCAGCCCACAGACCGGGCGCGGAGAGACCCAGTACTTC. This sequence encodes CASSPQTGRGETQYF.

The chain uses TRBV5-4 and TRBJ2-7; the match to TRBD2 covers 8 bases. The length of the CDR3 is 14 residues. CDR1 is SGHNT, CDR2 YYREEE, per germline (reference sequence). The J segment lost 3 bases and the V segment lost 1 base, leaving 3 bases of the junction unmatched. CDR3 sequence reads: CASSLLTSGYEQYF. In nucleotides, the CDR3 is TGTGCCAGCAGCTTGCTTACTAGCGGCTACGAGCAGTACTTC.

This clone was seen a single time. The chain joins TRBV11-3 to TRBJ2-1; a weak D match, TRBD1 (6 bases). CDR3 length: 17 amino acids. Trimming took 0 bases from V and 4 from J, leaving 16 bases between them. The germline V gene has CDR1 SGHNT and CDR2 YENEEA. This CDR3 reads CASSLDGQLGRYNEQFF. For the CDR3, the DNA is TGTGCCAGCAGCTTAGACGGACAGTTAGGTAGGTACAATGAGCAGTTCTTC.

This clone has only one observation. The genes are TRBV7-9 and TRBJ2-3, with TRBD2 identical over 15 bases. Germline-derived CDR1 and CDR2 are SEHNR and FQNEAQ (reference sequence). There are 18 residues in the CDR3. V lost 3 bases, J lost 6 bases, and 10 bases stayed unmatched. CDR3 amino acids: CASSFFGLAGGPVDTQYF. For the CDR3, the DNA is TGTGCCAGCAGCTTTTTTGGACTAGCGGGAGGGCCGGTTGATACGCAGTATTTT.

This clone was recorded only once. V gene TRBV18 combines with J gene TRBJ1-1; tentatively, D is TRBD1 (6 bases). The V and J ends lost 3 bases and 1 base respectively, with 12 bases between them. This CDR3 has 15 amino acids. In germline, CDR1 is KGHSH, CDR2 LQKENI. CDR3 sequence (DNA): TGTGCCAGCTCACCGGTAGGACAGAAGAACACTGAAGCTTTCTTT. As protein: CASSPVGQKNTEAFF.

This clone is a singleton in its sample. The chain has TRBV19 and TRBJ2-2; 11 bases align to TRBD1. The CDR3 extends over 16 amino acids. Unmatched junction bases numbered 1, after V lost 3 bases and J lost 1 base. Germline CDR1 reads LNHDA; CDR2 reads SQIVND (reference sequence). The CDR3 bases are TGTGCCAGTAGTATGGGGACAGGGGGGAACACCGGGGAGCTGTTTTTT. Protein sequence: CASSMGTGGNTGELFF.

Comments on this clone: The same CDR3 is also encoded by other DNA sequences in this sample. This sequence joins TRBV28 and TRBJ1-2, with a tentative D call TRBD1 (5 bases). V was clipped by 3 bases and J by 4 bases, with 9 bases between them. The CDR3 covers 13 residues. The germline V gene has CDR1 MDHEN and CDR2 SYDVKM. CDR3 in amino acids: CASSLRGGYGYTF. CDR3 DNA sequence: TGTGCCAGCAGTTTGAGGGGAGGCTATGGCTACACCTTC.

V gene TRBV11-3 combines with J gene TRBJ2-5; maybe TRBD2 (6 bases). This CDR3 is built from 15 residues. Trimming left V 5 bases short and J 0 bases short, with 13 bases between. Germline loops: CDR1 SGHNT, CDR2 YENEEA. CDR3 nucleotide sequence: TGTGCCAGCAGCCCGGGGGACCCATACCAAGAGACCCAGTACTTC. Its translation: CASSPGDPYQETQYF.

The CDR3 DNA reads TGTGCCAGCAGCCCTGCTCTCGGACTAGCGGCCTCAGAGACCCAGTACTTC. Translated: CASSPALGLAASETQYF. This chain links TRBV6-2 or TRBV6-3 with TRBJ2-5; 10 bases align to TRBD2. The germline V gene encodes CDR1 MNHEY and CDR2 SVGEGT. The CDR3 sequence is 17 residues long. After removal of 6 bases from V and 4 bases from J, the junction contained 14 bases not matched to a gene.

In this sample, this clone turned up once. The V call is TRBV4-3, the J call TRBJ1-2; tentatively, D is TRBD1 (5 bases). Trimming cost V 0 bases and J 5 bases, with 13 bases left between them. The CDR3 sequence is 15 residues long. Germline V gene data show CDR1 as LGHNA and CDR2 as YSLEER. The CDR3 nucleotides read TGCGCCAGCAGCCAAGACGGGACCTCCGGGTATGGCTACACCTTC. Translating gives CASSQDGTSGYGYTF.

The gene calls are TRBV5-8 and TRBJ2-1, with a possible D match to TRBD1 (7 bases). Trimming removed 6 bases at V and 3 bases at J, with 19 bases between. Germline V gene data show CDR1 as SGHTS and CDR2 as YDEGEE. CDR3 length: 16 residues. CDR3 bases: TGTGCCAGCAAGACTCGCGGGACAGAGAGCTACAATGAGCAGTTCTTC. Translation gives CASKTRGTESYNEQFF. Complete variable domain (other parts from reference TRBV5-8 and TRBJ2-1): EAGVTQSPTHLIKTRGQQATLRCSPISGHTSVYWYQQALGLGLQFLLWYDEGEERNRGNFPPRFSGRQFPNYSSELNVNALELEDSALYLCASKTRGTESYNEQFFGPGTRLTVL.

The chain couples TRBV9 to TRBJ2-3; D gene unclear. CDR3 length: 14 amino acids. Germline V gene sequence: CDR1 SGDLS, CDR2 YYNGEE. Trimming pared 2 bases from V and 0 bases from J, leaving 7 bases between. The CDR3 spells CASSVAGSTDTQYF. Written as DNA, the CDR3 is TGTGCCAGCAGCGTGGCCGGTAGCACAGATACGCAGTATTTT.

This sequence joins TRBV9 and TRBJ1-1; a weak D match, TRBD1 (5 bases). Deletions cut 0 bases from V and 3 bases from J, with 18 bases between. The CDR3 is 17 amino acids. Germline values: CDR1 SGDLS, CDR2 YYNGEE. CDR3 protein: CASSVAPLTLGDTEAFF. In DNA, the CDR3 is TGTGCCAGCAGCGTAGCTCCCCTCACTTTAGGGGACACTGAAGCTTTCTTT.

Ten or more counts support this clone. J is TRBJ1-5 and V is TRBV27, with 12 bases lining up with TRBD1. J gave up 6 bases and V 5 bases, and 5 bases lay outside the gene matches. Germline lookup yields CDR1 MNHEY and CDR2 SMNVEV (reference sequence). The length of the CDR3 is 15 residues. CDR3: CASSEGTGGFQPQHF. The CDR3 DNA is TGTGCCAGCAGTGAGGGGACAGGGGGCTTTCAGCCCCAGCATTTT.

The CDR3 here is CASSQEGTRRAFF. CDR3 in DNA: TGTGCCAGCAGCCAAGAGGGGACCCGCCGAGCTTTCTTT. The V call is TRBV14, the J call TRBJ1-1, with D maybe TRBD1 (5 bases). Trimming removed 0 bases from V and 10 bases from J, with 12 bases in between. The CDR3 length is 13 residues. The germline gives CDR1 SGHDN, CDR2 FVKESK.

J is TRBJ1-2 and V is TRBV6-5, with TRBD1 identical over 7 bases. CDR1 and CDR2 (germline): MNHEY, SVGAGI. V gave up 4 bases and J gave up 3 bases; unmatched junction bases: 11. There are 16 residues in the CDR3. The CDR3 spells CASSSPQGRSDYGYTF. CDR3 bases: TGTGCCAGCAGTTCACCACAGGGGCGATCGGACTATGGCTACACCTTC.

The V call is TRBV18, the J call TRBJ2-3, with TRBD2 matching over 10 bases. Looked up from germline, CDR1 is KGHSH and CDR2 is LQKENI. V gave up 2 bases and J gave up 2 bases; unmatched junction bases: 4. The CDR3 is made up of 16 amino acids. The CDR3 DNA reads as TGTGCCAGCTCACCAAGGACTAGCGGACTCACAGATACGCAGTATTTT. Translated, it gives CASSPRTSGLTDTQYF.

In this sample, this clone turned up once. The gene calls are TRBV11-2 and TRBJ2-5; possibly TRBD1 or TRBD2 for D (5 bases each). This CDR3 has 14 amino acids. Trimming cost V 5 bases and J 4 bases, with 14 bases left between them. The germline CDR1 and CDR2 sequences are SGHAT and FQNNGV. In DNA form, the CDR3 reads TGTGCCAGCAGCCAACCCCGGGGCCGAGAGACCCAGTACTTC. Translated, it gives CASSQPRGRETQYF.

The genes are TRBV7-8 and TRBJ2-5, with 13 bases fitting TRBD2. The CDR3 totals 16 residues. Trimming cost V 2 bases and J 5 bases; bases outside gene matches: 5. From germline, CDR1 is SGHVS and CDR2 FQNEAQ. The CDR3 DNA reads TGTGCCAGCAGCTTAAGGACTAGCGGGAGTTCGGAGACCCAGTACTTC. It encodes CASSLRTSGSSETQYF.

The rearrangement uses TRBV5-4 and TRBJ2-1; tentatively, D is TRBD1 or TRBD2 (5 bases each). Trimming removed 4 bases at V and 3 bases at J, with 20 bases between. The CDR3 consists of 17 residues. The V gene's germline CDR1 is SGHNT and CDR2 YYREEE (reference sequence). The CDR3 loop is CASSRWDPLVVYNEQFF. CDR3 in DNA: TGTGCCAGCAGCCGTTGGGACCCCCTGGTGGTCTACAATGAGCAGTTCTTC.

Remarks on this clone: The sample has other DNA sequences that encode this CDR3 too. The rearrangement links TRBV15 to TRBJ2-7; 9 bases map to TRBD2. Germline CDR1 and CDR2: LNHNV and YYDKDF (reference sequence). The CDR3 runs to 14 residues. V lost 2 bases, J lost 4 bases, and 3 bases stayed unmatched. The CDR3 loop reads CATSRLAGSYEQYF. In DNA, the CDR3 is TGTGCCACCAGCAGACTAGCGGGATCGTACGAGCAGTACTTC.

Here the CDR3 reads CASSVAGAFPPEYF. The CDR3, as DNA: TGTGCCAGCAGCGTAGCTGGCGCCTTCCCCCCCGAGTACTTC. The V gene is TRBV9, the J gene TRBJ2-4; D remains unclear. V was clipped by 0 bases and J by 14 bases, with 18 bases between them. The CDR3 totals 14 residues. CDR1 and CDR2 from the germline V gene are SGDLS and YYNGEE.

The chain links TRBV7-6 to TRBJ2-1, with D hard to call. Trimming removed 3 bases at V and 5 bases at J, with 14 bases between. The CDR3 is 15 amino acids. CDR1 is SGHVS, CDR2 FNYEAQ, per germline. CDR3 sequence (DNA): TGTGCCAGCAGCTTCTTTTGGGGTTTTGACAATGAGCAGTTCTTC. Encoded protein: CASSFFWGFDNEQFF.

The rearrangement links TRBV27 to TRBJ2-7, with TRBD2 matching over 7 bases. J gave up 2 bases and V 2 bases, and 6 bases lay outside the gene matches. The CDR3 is made up of 15 amino acids. CDR1 and CDR2 (germline): MNHEY, SMNVEV (reference sequence). The CDR3 DNA is TGTGCCAGCAGTTTAATCGGCGGGAGCCCCTACGAGCAGTACTTC. This gives the protein CASSLIGGSPYEQYF.

V and J are TRBV27 and TRBJ2-7; D is ambiguous. V lost 6 bases to trimming and J lost 0 bases, with 6 bases between them. Germline-derived CDR1 and CDR2 are MNHEY and SMNVEV (reference sequence). CDR3 length equals 12 residues. The CDR3 spells CASSPSSYEQYF. The CDR3 nucleotides read TGTGCCAGCAGCCCTTCCTCCTACGAGCAGTACTTC.

This chain uses TRBV29-1 with TRBJ2-1; no firm D call. CDR3 length: 13 amino acids. From germline, CDR1 is SQVTM and CDR2 ANQGSEA. V dropped 4 bases and J dropped 9 bases, with 16 bases sitting between them. CDR3 in DNA: TGCAGCGTTGCGGAGTGGGTTGCGGTTGAGCAGTTCTTC. This translates into CSVAEWVAVEQFF.

This clone appeared once. The chain carries TRBV18 and TRBJ1-5; no clear D gene. Germline V gene lookup returns CDR1 KGHSH and CDR2 LQKENI. The V end was cut by 3 bases, the J end by 7 bases, with 13 bases between. The CDR3 consists of 14 residues. The CDR3 loop reads CASSPLGGNQPQHF. The CDR3 nucleotides read TGTGCCAGCTCACCCCTGGGAGGGAACCAGCCCCAGCATTTT.

The genes are TRBV7-8 and TRBJ1-2, with a weak D call TRBD1 (5 bases). Germline assignment: CDR1 SGHVS and CDR2 FQNEAQ. The V and J ends lost 4 bases and 4 bases respectively, with 16 bases between them. CDR3 length equals 15 residues. In DNA form, the CDR3 reads TGTGCCAGCAGCTCACCTGGGAGGGACTCCTATGGCTACACCTTC. It is translated as CASSSPGRDSYGYTF.